This TCR beta chain was identified in a study of blood T cell repertoires in COVID-19. Only one count was recorded for this clone. Profiled with immunoSEQ multiplex PCR; TCRdb holds only in-frame clones, not every one. Among 60,000 to 85,000 clones listed, roughly 90% were seen once. The sequencing sample was made of peripheral blood. The TCR comes from a man aged 50-60 years with acute or convalescent COVID-19.

The DNA for the CDR3 is TGTGCCAGCTCGAAAGGGGGCGCGTCAACTAATGAAAAACTGTTTTTT. Encoded protein: CASSKGGASTNEKLFF. The chain carries TRBV18 and TRBJ1-4; TRBD1 matches at 7 bases. The CDR3 has 16 amino acids. Germline CDR1 reads KGHSH; CDR2 reads LQKENI. The junction had 7 bases not matched to a gene; V was cut back by 6 bases and J by 0 bases.